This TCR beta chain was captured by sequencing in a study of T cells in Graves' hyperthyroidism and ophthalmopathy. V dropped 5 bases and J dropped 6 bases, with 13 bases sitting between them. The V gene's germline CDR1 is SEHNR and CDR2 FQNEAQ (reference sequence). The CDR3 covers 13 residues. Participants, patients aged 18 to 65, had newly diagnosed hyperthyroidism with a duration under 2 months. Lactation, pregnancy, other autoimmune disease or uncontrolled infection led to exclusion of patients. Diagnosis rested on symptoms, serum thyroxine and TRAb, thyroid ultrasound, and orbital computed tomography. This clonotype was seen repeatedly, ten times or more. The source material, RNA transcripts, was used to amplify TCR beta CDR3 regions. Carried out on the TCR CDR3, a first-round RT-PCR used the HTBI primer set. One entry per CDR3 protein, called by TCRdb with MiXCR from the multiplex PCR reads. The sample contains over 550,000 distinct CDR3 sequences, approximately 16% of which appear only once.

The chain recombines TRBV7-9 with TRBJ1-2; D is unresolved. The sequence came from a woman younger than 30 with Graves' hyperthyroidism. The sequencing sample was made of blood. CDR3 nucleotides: TGTGCCAGCAGCCGGCCGGGATTGGATGGCTACACCTTC. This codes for CASSRPGLDGYTF.